This record looks at one TCR beta chain sequence and its context. Its specificity is unknown. A much larger clone lies one base from this, so it may be a read error. The CDR3 is made up of 13 amino acids. In germline, CDR1 is MNHNS, CDR2 SASEGT. Libraries of TCR beta came from iRepertoire HTBI primers plus Arm-PCR of CDR3 regions. TCRdb used MiXCR to reprocess the multiplex PCR reads, holding one entry per CDR3 protein. The data hold about 320,000 distinct CDR3 sequences, with 15% to 20% observed a single time. As for time point: newly diagnosed GD, antithyroid drugs for less than 3 months. The TCR library used RNA extracted from PBMCs. As a group, patients came from one endocrinology department in Xi'an, China. The data were taken from a study of regulatory T cells in long-lasting Graves disease. At the level of the study: Newly diagnosed Graves' patients had taken antithyroid drugs under 3 months.

Points from the study as a whole: Sharing of public clonotypes was greater in persistent patients (roughly 2,600) than in new patients (about 970).

Sequencing was performed on peripheral blood mononuclear cells (PBMCs), taken at new diagnosis, from a patient treated with antithyroid drugs. The receptor's source is a female donor with Graves disease. V and J are TRBV6-1 and TRBJ2-5; 9 nucleotides match TRBD1. The CDR3 bases are TGTGCCAGCAGGGGACAGGGAGAAGAGACCCAGCACTTC. This sequence encodes CASRGQGEETQHF.